Listed below are T cell receptor beta chains from one sample, sequenced in a study of T cells in Graves' hyperthyroidism and ophthalmopathy. TCRdb fed the multiplex PCR reads into MiXCR, producing one record per CDR3 protein. The sample lists hundreds of thousands of distinct CDR3 sequences; more than 30% were seen once. The sequencing sample was made of blood. The receptor source for this set is a man aged 18 to 35 with Graves' hyperthyroidism. CDR3s leave out the opening cysteine and the closing phenylalanine or tryptophan.

j_gene	v_gene	CDR3aa
TRBJ1-1	TRBV5-1	ASSLDRFEAF
TRBJ1-1	TRBV7-9	ASSFEGRMNTEAF
TRBJ1-5	TRBV19	ASSGAGHQPQH
TRBJ1-3	TRBV7-2	ASSLAGSGSGNTIY
TRBJ2-5	TRBV9	ASSVRPQETQY
TRBJ1-6	TRBV6-1	ASSGQNSPLH
TRBJ1-6	TRBV7-2	ASSFRPGQNNSPLH
TRBJ1-5	TRBV15	ATSRAGYSNQPQH
TRBJ1-1	TRBV12-3/TRBV12-4	ASITGHTEAF
TRBJ1-4	TRBV7-9	ASSQGRFNEKLF
TRBJ2-7	TRBV12-3/TRBV12-4	ATRKGTDYEQY
TRBJ2-2	TRBV9	ASSVESAGELF
TRBJ1-4	TRBV4-1	ASSQDWAGGSSRGEKLF
TRBJ1-4	TRBV10-3	AISAGRADEKLF
TRBJ1-1	TRBV7-9	ASRTAGGGTEAF
TRBJ2-7	TRBV7-2	ASSRGGDYYEQY
TRBJ2-5	TRBV12-3/TRBV12-4	ASSRTSGVQETQY
TRBJ1-4	TRBV19	ASRKAMLFGGREKLF
TRBJ1-1	TRBV2	ASSGTGGEAF
TRBJ1-1	TRBV2	ASRGEADYTEAF
TRBJ2-6	TRBV25-1	ASMGQRASGANVLT
TRBJ1-2	TRBV9	ASSQAPGPNYGYT
TRBJ2-5	TRBV6-1	ASSYRVQTQY
TRBJ1-4	TRBV7-9	ASSLLGQGNEKLF
TRBJ1-4	TRBV10-3	AISDGPINEKLF
TRBJ2-5	TRBV4-3	ASSHRTSGRGETQY
TRBJ2-3	TRBV15	ATTASRAGVTDTQY
TRBJ2-2	TRBV3-1	ASSPRTGGPGELF
TRBJ1-2	TRBV12-3/TRBV12-4	ASSPGQGEPYGYT
TRBJ2-1	TRBV7-9	ASSFGTGSSYNEQF
TRBJ2-2	TRBV11-3	ASSLVTANTGELF
TRBJ2-3	TRBV7-9	ATVGADTQY
TRBJ1-5	TRBV7-9	ASSLEDGRGPQH
TRBJ1-5	TRBV10-3	ATVDRGNQPQH
TRBJ2-2	TRBV6-5	ASRTRGLGGTGELF
TRBJ2-5	TRBV7-9	ASNRRALQETQY
TRBJ2-2	TRBV29-1	SVLSGTDTGELF
TRBJ1-1	TRBV6-6	ASVAVPEAF
TRBJ2-7	TRBV7-2	ASNPPGRLSYEQY
TRBJ2-2	TRBV29-1	SVEVGAGELF
TRBJ1-1	TRBV19	ATTTGVNTEAF
TRBJ1-3	TRBV7-9	ASSFPGRKSSGNTIY
TRBJ2-6	TRBV13	ASSPSANVLT